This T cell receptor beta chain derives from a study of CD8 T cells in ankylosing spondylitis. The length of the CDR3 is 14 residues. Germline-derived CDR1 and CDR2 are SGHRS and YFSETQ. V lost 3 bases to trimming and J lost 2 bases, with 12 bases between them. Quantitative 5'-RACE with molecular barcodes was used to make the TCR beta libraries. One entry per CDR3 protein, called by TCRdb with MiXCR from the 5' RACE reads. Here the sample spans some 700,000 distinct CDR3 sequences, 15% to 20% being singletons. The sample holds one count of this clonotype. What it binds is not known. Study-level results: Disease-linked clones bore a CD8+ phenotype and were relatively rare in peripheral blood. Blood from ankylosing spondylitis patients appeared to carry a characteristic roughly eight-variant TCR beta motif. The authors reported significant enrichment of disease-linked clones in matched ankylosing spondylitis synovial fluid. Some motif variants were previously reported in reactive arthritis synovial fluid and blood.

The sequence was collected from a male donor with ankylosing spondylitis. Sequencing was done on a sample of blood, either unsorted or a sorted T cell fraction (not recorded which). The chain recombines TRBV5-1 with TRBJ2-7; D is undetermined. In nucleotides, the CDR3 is TGCGCCAGCAGCTCCTCCCCCCCAGCCTACGAGCAGTACTTC. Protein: CASSSSPPAYEQYF. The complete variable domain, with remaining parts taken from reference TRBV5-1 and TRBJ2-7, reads KAGVTQTPRYLIKTRGQQVTLSCSPISGHRSVSWYQQTPGQGLQFLFEYFSETQRNKGNFPGRFSGRQFSNSRSEMNVSTLELGDSALYLCASSSSPPAYEQYFGPGTRLTVT.